This TCR beta chain was sequenced for a study of T cell repertoires in cytomegalovirus infection (dated by TCRdb to about 2019). Describing the broader study: Donor HLA type was relevant to the analysis, as public TCR beta signatures indicated carriage of CMV infection together with the matching HLA type.

TCRdb records Illumina HiSeq 1500 as the sequencer. TCRdb trimmed public reads at Q25 via fastp, called clones via MiXCR and kept in-frame beta chains. A single entry per CDR3 protein holds the most common genes and DNA from its merged rows. The sample table contains a few hundred thousand distinct CDR3 sequences; only one count was recorded for about 18% of them. The ten largest clones take up roughly 50% of the sample. Including the terminal cysteine and phenylalanine, the CDR3 comprises 16 residues. CDR3 DNA is the only sequence kept; it has 48 bases, read in frame from the first base. From the germline V gene (reference sequence), CDR1 is DFQATT and CDR2 is SNEGSKA. V has 3 bases trimmed and J has 10 bases trimmed; junction bases matching no gene number 17. Results the study describes overall, beyond this receptor: Carriers of CMV infection plus the relevant HLA type were discriminated by the cumulative frequency of public TCR beta family members in the study cohort and in an independent 352-donor cohort. The ex vivo response was dominated by HLA-C-restricted CMV-specific TCR beta clonotypes, which also provided the single most frequent clonotype in two of eight donors.

As for this clonotype: Its target antigen remains unknown. One base away there is no much larger clone; base qualities are not given.

This sequence uses TRBV20-1 and TRBJ2-1, with 8 junctional bases fitting TRBD2. This receptor was taken from a human donor in good health (CMV status not recorded). Some clones in this sample may be carry-over from other donors' samples. Sequenced input: CD8+ T cells from PBMCs. The CDR3 has the sequence CSARGLDGGGVWEQFF. The DNA sequence follows: TGCAGTGCTAGGGGACTTGACGGGGGGGGGGTTTGGGAGCAGTTCTTC.